The 2 T cell receptor beta chains given below trace back to one sample, sequenced in a study of T cell repertoires in cytomegalovirus infection. Antigen specificity for these receptors is unknown. TCRdb re-analysed the reads in MiXCR, keeping a single row per CDR3 protein. The repertoire includes over 100,000 distinct CDR3 sequences, about 28% of them detected once, and about three quarters sits in the top ten. The source material was CD8+ T cells from cultured PBMCs, sampled from culture after CMV antigen stimulation. These receptors were collected from a human donor in good health (CMV status not recorded). Some clones in this sample may be carry-over from other donors' samples.

This clonotype was picked up a small number of times. The genes are TRBV6-5 and TRBJ2-5; D is possibly TRBD1 or TRBD2 (5 bases each). Germline V gives CDR1 MNHEY, CDR2 SVGAGI. The CDR3 has 14 residues. Trimming removed 2 bases from V and 6 bases from J, with 13 bases in between. The CDR3 here is CASSYRLGEKTQYF. In DNA, the CDR3 is TGTGCCAGCAGTTACCGCCTGGGGGAGAAGACCCAGTACTTC.

This chain uses TRBV6-5 with TRBJ2-2; weak D call: TRBD2 (6 bases). The CDR3 spans 15 residues. CDR1 is MNHEY and CDR2 is SVGAGI in the germline V gene. Trimming shortened V by 4 bases and J by 1 base, and 10 bases separated the two germline ends. Written as DNA, the CDR3 is TGTGCCAGCAGTTCTAGCGCGAAGAACACCGGGGAGCTGTTTTTT. Its protein is CASSSSAKNTGELFF.